These 3 T cell receptor beta chains originate from one sample sequenced in a study of blood T cell repertoires in COVID-19. The assay was immunoSEQ multiplex PCR, and TCRdb's table has in-frame clones only and misses some. The table shows about 65,000 clones, with roughly 92% occurring only once. The specimen sequenced was peripheral blood. These receptors originate from a man between 65 and 85 years old with active COVID-19.

This chain links TRBV7-9 with TRBJ2-6; perhaps TRBD1 as D (6 bases). The V end lost 5 bases, the J end lost 0 bases, and 17 bases lay between the germline ends. Germline CDR1 SEHNR, CDR2 FQNEAQ (reference sequence). The CDR3 length is 18 residues. CDR3 nucleotide sequence: TGTGCCAGCAGCGCTCCTACAGGGCCCGGCTCTGGGGCCAACGTCCTGACTTTC. It yields the protein CASSAPTGPGSGANVLTF.

The J gene is TRBJ1-1, the V gene TRBV19; 7 bases align to TRBD1. Germline assignment: CDR1 LNHDA and CDR2 SQIVND (reference sequence). The ends lost 5 bases at V and 3 bases at J; junction bases unmatched: 15. This CDR3 comprises 17 residues. DNA for the CDR3: TGTGCCAGTAGTCCGTTACAGGGGAAGGGGTTTGACACTGAAGCTTTCTTT. It translates to CASSPLQGKGFDTEAFF.

This clone has just one count. This sequence joins TRBV4-2 and TRBJ1-4, with TRBD1 matching over 8 bases. Unmatched junction bases numbered 12, after V lost 4 bases and J lost 8 bases. The CDR3 covers 16 residues. Germline V gives CDR1 LGHNA, CDR2 YNFKEQ. CDR3 in DNA: TGTGCCAGCAGCCGAGAAAACAGGGGGGAAGGCGAAAAACTGTTTTTT. This sequence encodes CASSRENRGEGEKLFF.